A selection of T cell receptor beta chains follows, all from one sample in a study of T cell changes during pregnancy in multiple sclerosis. TCRdb's table, derived via immunoSEQ multiplex PCR, lists solely in-frame clones and lacks some. The data show more than 50,000 clones, roughly 94% seen once. Here the sequenced sample was CD8+ T cells from peripheral blood mononuclear cells, taken after pregnancy. The receptors originated from a female donor with multiple sclerosis, enrolled in a pregnancy study. Each CDR3 is given with its conserved first and last residue. D genes are given only for firm matches. A row's size may be missing; if present it is once, few, many or a size class.

CDR3aa: CASSWIRSTGTGSTGANVLTF
CDR3nt: TGCGCCAGCAGCTGGATCCGATCAACCGGGACAGGGAGTACTGGGGCCAACGTCCTGACTTTC
len: 21
abundance: .
v_gene: TRBV5-1
d_gene: TRBD1
j_gene: TRBJ2-6

CDR3aa: CASNRRAKGGELFF
CDR3nt: TGTGCCAGCAATCGCCGGGCAAAGGGGGGGGAGCTGTTTTTT
len: 14
abundance: .
v_gene: TRBV7-8
d_gene: .
j_gene: TRBJ2-2

CDR3aa: CASRGGGPTYEQYF
CDR3nt: TGTGCCAGCAGAGGTGGCGGTCCCACCTACGAGCAGTACTTC
len: 14
abundance: .
v_gene: TRBV27
d_gene: .
j_gene: TRBJ2-7

CDR3aa: CASSDNSHEQFF
CDR3nt: TGTGCCAGCAGCGACAACAGCCATGAGCAGTTCTTC
len: 12
abundance: .
v_gene: TRBV13
d_gene: .
j_gene: TRBJ2-1

CDR3aa: CASSRTGGSSYNEQFF
CDR3nt: TGTGCCAGCAGTCGGACGGGGGGGAGCTCCTACAATGAGCAGTTCTTC
len: 16
abundance: .
v_gene: TRBV7-3
d_gene: TRBD2
j_gene: TRBJ2-1

CDR3aa: CASSLAGQVNSYEQYF
CDR3nt: TGTGCCAGCAGCTTAGCGGGACAGGTAAACTCCTACGAGCAGTACTTC
len: 16
abundance: .
v_gene: TRBV7-2
d_gene: TRBD1
j_gene: TRBJ2-7

CDR3aa: CASIDRVNGNTIYF
CDR3nt: TGTGCCAGCATCGACAGGGTAAATGGAAACACCATATATTTT
len: 14
abundance: .
v_gene: TRBV7-9
d_gene: TRBD1
j_gene: TRBJ1-3

CDR3aa: CSVEEFRQGVKETQYF
CDR3nt: TGCAGCGTTGAAGAATTCAGACAGGGGGTAAAGGAGACCCAGTACTTC
len: 16
abundance: .
v_gene: TRBV29-1
d_gene: TRBD1
j_gene: TRBJ2-5

CDR3aa: CASSIGVTEAFF
CDR3nt: TGTGCCAGTAGTATTGGAGTAACTGAAGCTTTCTTT
len: 12
abundance: .
v_gene: TRBV19
d_gene: .
j_gene: TRBJ1-1

CDR3aa: CASSLGGSGYEQYF
CDR3nt: TGTGCCAGCAGCTTAGGAGGTAGCGGCTACGAGCAGTACTTC
len: 14
abundance: few
v_gene: TRBV11-2
d_gene: .
j_gene: TRBJ2-7

CDR3aa: CASSPEPGQGPPYEQYF
CDR3nt: TGTGCCAGCAGCCCCGAACCGGGACAGGGGCCTCCCTACGAGCAGTACTTC
len: 17
abundance: .
v_gene: TRBV5-6
d_gene: TRBD1
j_gene: TRBJ2-7

CDR3aa: CASSLTGVVYF
CDR3nt: TGTGCCAGCAGCTTAACGGGAGTGGTGTACTTC
len: 11
abundance: .
v_gene: TRBV7-9
d_gene: .
j_gene: TRBJ2-7

CDR3aa: CASSPVARGNHEQFF
CDR3nt: TGTGCCAGCTCACCTGTGGCTAGGGGGAACCATGAGCAGTTCTTC
len: 15
abundance: .
v_gene: TRBV18
d_gene: .
j_gene: TRBJ2-1

CDR3aa: CASSLQTGFGYTF
CDR3nt: TGTGCCAGCAGTTTACAGACAGGGTTTGGCTACACCTTC
len: 13
abundance: .
v_gene: TRBV28
d_gene: TRBD1
j_gene: TRBJ1-2

CDR3aa: CASSEAGGREAFF
CDR3nt: TGTGCCAGCAGTGAAGCAGGGGGCCGGGAAGCTTTCTTT
len: 13
abundance: few
v_gene: TRBV2
d_gene: TRBD1
j_gene: TRBJ1-1

CDR3aa: CASRGGSYEQYF
CDR3nt: TGTGCCAGCAGGGGAGGTTCCTACGAGCAGTACTTC
len: 12
abundance: .
v_gene: TRBV27
d_gene: .
j_gene: TRBJ2-7

CDR3aa: CASSSGLAVYEQFF
CDR3nt: TGTGCCAGCAGTTCAGGACTAGCGGTCTATGAGCAGTTCTTC
len: 14
abundance: .
v_gene: TRBV27
d_gene: TRBD2
j_gene: TRBJ2-1

CDR3aa: CASSFLGTGAQETQYF
CDR3nt: TGCGCCAGCAGCTTTTTAGGGACAGGGGCCCAAGAGACCCAGTACTTC
len: 16
abundance: .
v_gene: TRBV5-1
d_gene: TRBD1
j_gene: TRBJ2-5

CDR3aa: CASSLTVAEQFF
CDR3nt: TGTGCCAGCAGCTTAACCGTGGCTGAGCAGTTCTTC
len: 12
abundance: .
v_gene: TRBV7-9
d_gene: .
j_gene: TRBJ2-1

CDR3aa: CASSFGGARGYTF
CDR3nt: TGTGCCAGCAGTTTTGGGGGGGCGAGAGGCTACACCTTC
len: 13
abundance: .
v_gene: TRBV28
d_gene: .
j_gene: TRBJ1-2

CDR3aa: CASSQEARAPDGYTF
CDR3nt: TGCGCCAGCAGCCAAGAAGCGCGGGCCCCTGATGGCTACACCTTC
len: 15
abundance: .
v_gene: TRBV4-1
d_gene: .
j_gene: TRBJ1-2

CDR3aa: CAISQTQGNAYNEQFF
CDR3nt: TGTGCCATCAGCCAAACTCAGGGGAATGCCTACAATGAGCAGTTCTTC
len: 16
abundance: .
v_gene: TRBV10-3
d_gene: .
j_gene: TRBJ2-1

CDR3aa: CASSLMGTSASTDTQYF
CDR3nt: TGTGCCAGCAGCCTTATGGGGACTAGCGCCAGCACAGATACGCAGTATTTT
len: 17
abundance: .
v_gene: TRBV7-6
d_gene: TRBD2
j_gene: TRBJ2-3

CDR3aa: CASMIGFGGTEAFF
CDR3nt: TGCGCCAGCATGATAGGATTTGGAGGGACTGAAGCTTTCTTT
len: 14
abundance: .
v_gene: TRBV5-1
d_gene: .
j_gene: TRBJ1-1

CDR3aa: CASSSGTGGLDGYTF
CDR3nt: TGCGCCAGCAGCTCGGGGACAGGGGGGTTGGATGGCTACACCTTC
len: 15
abundance: once
v_gene: TRBV5-1
d_gene: TRBD1
j_gene: TRBJ1-2

CDR3aa: CASSETENTEAFF
CDR3nt: TGCGCCAGCAGTGAGACAGAGAACACTGAAGCTTTCTTT
len: 13
abundance: .
v_gene: TRBV10-2
d_gene: .
j_gene: TRBJ1-1

CDR3aa: CASSRGGMDNEQYF
CDR3nt: TGTGCCAGCAGCCGCGGAGGGATGGACAACGAGCAGTACTTC
len: 14
abundance: .
v_gene: TRBV9
d_gene: .
j_gene: TRBJ2-7

CDR3aa: CASSSGLTFNYGYTF
CDR3nt: TGTGCCAGCAGTTCTGGACTTACGTTTAACTATGGCTACACCTTC
len: 15
abundance: .
v_gene: TRBV27
d_gene: .
j_gene: TRBJ1-2

CDR3aa: CASSSGGQNYGYTF
CDR3nt: TGTGCCAGCAGCTCCGGCGGGCAAAACTATGGCTACACCTTC
len: 14
abundance: .
v_gene: TRBV7-9
d_gene: .
j_gene: TRBJ1-2

CDR3aa: CASSPGGLGAGELFF
CDR3nt: TGCGCCAGCAGTCCAGGGGGTTTGGGGGCCGGGGAGCTGTTTTTT
len: 15
abundance: once
v_gene: TRBV10-2
d_gene: TRBD1
j_gene: TRBJ2-2

CDR3aa: CASSPIGLAGYNEQFF
CDR3nt: TGTGCCAGCAGCCCAATTGGACTAGCGGGGTACAATGAGCAGTTCTTC
len: 16
abundance: .
v_gene: TRBV7-3
d_gene: TRBD2
j_gene: TRBJ2-1

CDR3aa: CASSVGGLAGMDTQYF
CDR3nt: TGTGCCAGCAGCGTAGGGGGACTAGCGGGAATGGATACGCAGTATTTT
len: 16
abundance: once
v_gene: TRBV9
d_gene: TRBD2
j_gene: TRBJ2-3

CDR3aa: CASSLGDYPYEQYF
CDR3nt: TGCGCCAGCAGCTTGGGTGACTACCCCTACGAGCAGTACTTC
len: 14
abundance: .
v_gene: TRBV5-1
d_gene: .
j_gene: TRBJ2-7

CDR3aa: CASSLTGQGNEKLFF
CDR3nt: TGTGCCAGCAGTTTAACCGGACAGGGTAATGAAAAACTGTTTTTT
len: 15
abundance: .
v_gene: TRBV27
d_gene: TRBD1
j_gene: TRBJ1-4

CDR3aa: CASTGVTDTQYF
CDR3nt: TGTGCCAGTACAGGGGTAACAGATACGCAGTATTTT
len: 12
abundance: once
v_gene: TRBV27
d_gene: TRBD1
j_gene: TRBJ2-3

CDR3aa: CASSTGTGNYNEQFF
CDR3nt: TGTGCCAGCAGTACCGGGACAGGGAACTACAATGAGCAGTTCTTC
len: 15
abundance: once
v_gene: TRBV13
d_gene: TRBD1
j_gene: TRBJ2-1

CDR3aa: CASSSSSGTNEQYF
CDR3nt: TGTGCCAGTAGTAGTTCTTCCGGGACAAACGAGCAGTACTTC
len: 14
abundance: .
v_gene: TRBV19
d_gene: .
j_gene: TRBJ2-7

CDR3aa: CASSPLDRDARDTGELFF
CDR3nt: TGTGCCAGCAGTCCGTTGGACAGGGACGCTCGGGACACCGGGGAGCTGTTTTTT
len: 18
abundance: .
v_gene: TRBV27
d_gene: TRBD1
j_gene: TRBJ2-2